These T cell receptor beta chains were read from a single sample in a study of blood T cell repertoires in COVID-19. Here immunoSEQ multiplex PCR was the method, and the copy in TCRdb shows in-frame clones only, minus some. The sample records 250,000 to 350,000 clones, roughly 90% being singletons. The sample taken for sequencing was peripheral blood. The origin of the receptors is a woman aged 55-70 years with acute or convalescent COVID-19. Each CDR3 is given with its conserved first and last residue. A D gene is named only where the DNA matches it firmly. Clone size is shown for a subset of rows, as once, few, many or a class of expanded clone.

d_gene,v_gene,abundance,j_gene,CDR3nt,CDR3aa
-,TRBV4-3,-,TRBJ1-1,TGCGCCAGCAGCCAAGATAGGGCAGGGCCAGATGAAGCTTTCTTT,CASSQDRAGPDEAFF
TRBD2,TRBV11-3,-,TRBJ2-3,TGTGCCAGCAGCTCAACTAGCGGGAGGGTCCCAGATACGCAGTATTTT,CASSSTSGRVPDTQYF
-,TRBV12-3/TRBV12-4,once,TRBJ1-1,TGTGCCAGCAGGCGGACAGCGAACACTGAAGCTTTCTTT,CASRRTANTEAFF
-,TRBV6-2/TRBV6-3,-,TRBJ1-5,TGTGCCAGCAGTTACAAGGGGTCCCAGCATTTT,CASSYKGSQHF
TRBD2,TRBV5-5,-,TRBJ2-5,TGTGCCAGCAGCGGGCGACTAGCGGGGGGACGGGAGACCCAGTACTTC,CASSGRLAGGRETQYF
-,TRBV30,-,TRBJ1-5,TGTGCCTGGAGTGTTCGGGGGGGTTCACAGCCCCAGCATTTT,CAWSVRGGSQPQHF
-,TRBV4-3,-,TRBJ1-2,TGCGCCAGCAGCCAAGATCTCCCGGGGAACTATGGCTACACCTTC,CASSQDLPGNYGYTF
TRBD1,TRBV27,-,TRBJ1-2,TGTGCCAGCAGTAGCTCAGGGGGCGCGTGGGTTAACTATGGCTACACCTTC,CASSSSGGAWVNYGYTF
TRBD1,TRBV29-1,once,TRBJ1-5,TGCAGCGTCCGTGGACAGGGAGGCAATCAGCCCCAGCATTTT,CSVRGQGGNQPQHF
TRBD1,TRBV2,-,TRBJ1-2,TGTGCCAGCAGGGCCGACAGGGTTTCCTATGGCTACACCTTC,CASRADRVSYGYTF
TRBD1,TRBV4-2,-,TRBJ2-6,TGTGCCAGCAGCCAGCTCAGGGGGACTGGGGCCAACGTCCTGACTTTC,CASSQLRGTGANVLTF
-,TRBV27,-,TRBJ2-5,TGTGCCAGCAGTTTGGGCAGACAAGAGACCCAGTACTTC,CASSLGRQETQYF
-,TRBV28,once,TRBJ2-3,TGTGCCAGCAGTTTCTCCCGAACAGGCCCCCATACGCAGTATTTT,CASSFSRTGPHTQYF
TRBD1,TRBV6-6,-,TRBJ1-1,TGTGCCAGCAGTTTAACTACAGGGGGAACTGAAGCTTTCTTT,CASSLTTGGTEAFF
TRBD1,TRBV14,-,TRBJ1-1,TGTGCCAGCAGCCCAGGACAGGGCCTTATGAACACTGAAGCTTTCTTT,CASSPGQGLMNTEAFF
TRBD2,TRBV7-2,-,TRBJ2-1,TGTGCCAGCAGCTTATTAGCGGGAGGGCCGGGTGAGCAGTTCTTC,CASSLLAGGPGEQFF